The source of this T cell receptor (beta chain) is a study of spatial heterogeneity in lung cancer. The wider study: As counted in raw reads, each unique TCR and UMI combination appeared more than ten times on average. Study outcomes and limitations: For expanded intratumoral alpha and beta TCRs, counts tracked tumor mutation counts. Alpha and beta chain coverage of tumor T cells was estimated at about 7.6% and 13%, respectively.

TCRdb ran MiXCR on the 5' RACE reads and lists one entry per CDR3 protein. There are 9,000 to 13,000 distinct CDR3 sequences in the sample; about 8.4% occur only once, and about 20% lies in the top ten. This clonotype is judged medium-sized. Its cognate antigen is unknown. This beta chain is a stray sequence in a library constructed for alpha chains; its clone size is not meaningful. The CDR3 consists of 15 residues. The ends lost 4 bases at V and 1 base at J; junction bases unmatched: 4. Germline loops: CDR1 SSHAT, CDR2 FNYEAQ (reference sequence). As to time point: sample taken at primary tumor resection. Samples were obtained from around 73 donors, all untreated early-stage non-small cell lung cancer patients. Unsorted tumor, nontumor lung tissue or cryopreserved PBMC supplied the whole RNA.

The source of this sequence is a female donor with early-stage non-small cell lung cancer. The sample consisted of lung tumor tissue, taken at surgery. V gene TRBV7-7 combines with J gene TRBJ2-5, with 9 bases lining up with TRBD1. In DNA, the CDR3 is TGTGCCAGCAGCTCCGGACAGGGGACCCAAGAGACCCAGTACTTC. Amino acids: CASSSGQGTQETQYF.